The sample holds many counts of the clone carrying this T cell receptor (beta chain). Antigen unknown. The CDR3 extends over 13 amino acids. V lost 3 bases, J lost 4 bases, and 9 bases lay in between. TCRdb re-derived calls from the 5' RACE reads in MiXCR, one entry per CDR3 protein. This sample has about 300,000 distinct CDR3 sequences, with 3% to 4.5% found just once. This sample was taken from a study of T cells after yellow fever vaccination. Study conclusions and caveats: Post-booster samples contained most primary-vaccination clones (more than 95% CD4, approximately 88% CD8).

V is TRBV12-3 or TRBV12-4 and J is TRBJ1-1; D gene uncertain. This TCR derives from a young man who received the YFV17D yellow fever vaccine. The sample here was PBMCs, taken 5 days after the yellow fever booster vaccination. CDR3 nucleotide sequence: TGTGCCAGCAGTTTGGGCCGGGTCACTGAAGCTTTCTTT. Its translation: CASSLGRVTEAFF.